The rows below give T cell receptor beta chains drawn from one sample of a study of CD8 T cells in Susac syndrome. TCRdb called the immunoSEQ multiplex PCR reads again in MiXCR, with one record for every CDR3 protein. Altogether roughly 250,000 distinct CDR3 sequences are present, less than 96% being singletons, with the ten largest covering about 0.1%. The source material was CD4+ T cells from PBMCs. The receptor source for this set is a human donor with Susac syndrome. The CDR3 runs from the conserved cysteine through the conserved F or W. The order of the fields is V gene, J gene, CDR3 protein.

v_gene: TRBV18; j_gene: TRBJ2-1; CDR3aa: CASSPTGVTPSRNNEQFF
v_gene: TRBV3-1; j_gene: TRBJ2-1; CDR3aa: CASSQGDTRISYNEQFF
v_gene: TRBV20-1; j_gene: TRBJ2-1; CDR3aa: CSAKLAVGEQFF
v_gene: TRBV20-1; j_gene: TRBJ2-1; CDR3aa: CSARAQSSYNEQFF
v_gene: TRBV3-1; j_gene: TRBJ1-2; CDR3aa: CASSQGAGYYGYTF
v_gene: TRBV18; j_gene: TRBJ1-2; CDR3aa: CASSPGQQDYGYTF
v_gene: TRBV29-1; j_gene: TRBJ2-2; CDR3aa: CSVGARSNTGELFF
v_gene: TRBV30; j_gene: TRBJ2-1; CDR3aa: CARKYRGLGNEQFF
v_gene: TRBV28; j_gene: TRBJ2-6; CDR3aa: CASSLGDTLTGANVLTF
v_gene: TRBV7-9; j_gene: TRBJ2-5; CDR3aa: CASSLVRDRETQYF
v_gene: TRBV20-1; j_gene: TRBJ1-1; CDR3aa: CSASSYGSEAFF
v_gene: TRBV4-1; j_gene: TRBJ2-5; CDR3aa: CASSHKGREGQETQYF
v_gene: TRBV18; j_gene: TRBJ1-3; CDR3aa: CASGQDTSGNTIYF
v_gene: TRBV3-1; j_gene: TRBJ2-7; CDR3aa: CASSLYRDSAYEQYF
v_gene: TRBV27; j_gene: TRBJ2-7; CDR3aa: CASSLLAGGAGPSYEQYF
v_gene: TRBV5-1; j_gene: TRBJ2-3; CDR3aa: CASSLGPGVGTDTQYF
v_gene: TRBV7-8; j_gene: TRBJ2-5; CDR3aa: CASSLGNFGETQYF
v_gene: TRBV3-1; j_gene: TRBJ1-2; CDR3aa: CASSQAGGSYYGYTF
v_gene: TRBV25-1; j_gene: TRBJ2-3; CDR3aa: CASSRTGGLTDTQYF
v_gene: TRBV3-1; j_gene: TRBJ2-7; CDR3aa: CASSQVAGPYEQYF
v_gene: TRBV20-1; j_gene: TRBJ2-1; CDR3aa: CSARGTGQLVEQFF
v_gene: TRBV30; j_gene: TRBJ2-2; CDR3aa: CASTSQRDLSSGELFF
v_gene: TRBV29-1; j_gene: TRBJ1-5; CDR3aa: CSVQRDSNQPQHF
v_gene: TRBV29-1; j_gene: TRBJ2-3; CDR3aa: CSVEGASGWDTQYF
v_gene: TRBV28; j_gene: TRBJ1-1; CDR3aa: CASRSGTEAFF
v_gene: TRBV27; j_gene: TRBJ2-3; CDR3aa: CASSARGVRGTDTQYF
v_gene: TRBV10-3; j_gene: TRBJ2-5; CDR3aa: CAITKDRRQETQYF
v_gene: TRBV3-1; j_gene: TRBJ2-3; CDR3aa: CASSQGLAYDTQYF
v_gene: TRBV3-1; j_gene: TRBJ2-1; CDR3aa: CASSLGQRYNEQFF